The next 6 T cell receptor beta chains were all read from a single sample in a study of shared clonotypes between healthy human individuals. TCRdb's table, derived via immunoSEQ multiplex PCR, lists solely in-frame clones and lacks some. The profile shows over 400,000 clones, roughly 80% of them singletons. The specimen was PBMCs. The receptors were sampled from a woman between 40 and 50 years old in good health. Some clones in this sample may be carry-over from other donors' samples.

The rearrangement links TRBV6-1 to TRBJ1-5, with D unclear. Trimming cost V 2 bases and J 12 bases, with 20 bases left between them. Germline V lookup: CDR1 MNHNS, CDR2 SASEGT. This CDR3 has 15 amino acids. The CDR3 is CASSEFKGVGKSQHF. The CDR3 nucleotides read TGTGCCAGCAGTGAATTTAAGGGCGTGGGGAAGAGCCAGCATTTT.

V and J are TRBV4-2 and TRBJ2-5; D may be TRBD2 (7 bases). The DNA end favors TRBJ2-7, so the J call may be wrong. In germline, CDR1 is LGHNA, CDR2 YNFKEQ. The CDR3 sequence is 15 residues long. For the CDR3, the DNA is TGTGCCAGCAGCCAGAGGGGGGGCCAGTCCTACGAGCAGTACTTC. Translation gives CASSQRGGQSYEQYF.

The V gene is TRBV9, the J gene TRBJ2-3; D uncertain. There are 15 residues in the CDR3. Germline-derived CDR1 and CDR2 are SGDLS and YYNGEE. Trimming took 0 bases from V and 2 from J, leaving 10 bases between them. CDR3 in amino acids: CASSVGHAATDTQYF. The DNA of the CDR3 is TGTGCCAGCAGCGTAGGGCACGCAGCCACAGATACGCAGTATTTT.

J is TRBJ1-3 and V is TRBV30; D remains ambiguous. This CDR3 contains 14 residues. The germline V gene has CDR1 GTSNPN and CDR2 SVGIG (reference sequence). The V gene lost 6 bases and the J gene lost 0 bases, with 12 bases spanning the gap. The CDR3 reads CACQDGSSGNTIYF. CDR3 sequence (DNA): TGTGCCTGCCAGGACGGAAGCTCTGGAAACACCATATATTTT.

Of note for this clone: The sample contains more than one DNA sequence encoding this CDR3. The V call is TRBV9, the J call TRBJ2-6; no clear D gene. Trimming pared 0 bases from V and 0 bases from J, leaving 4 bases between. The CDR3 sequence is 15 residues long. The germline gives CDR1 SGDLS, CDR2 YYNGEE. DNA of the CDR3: TGTGCCAGCAGCGTAGAGCCCTCTGGGGCCAACGTCCTGACTTTC. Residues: CASSVEPSGANVLTF.

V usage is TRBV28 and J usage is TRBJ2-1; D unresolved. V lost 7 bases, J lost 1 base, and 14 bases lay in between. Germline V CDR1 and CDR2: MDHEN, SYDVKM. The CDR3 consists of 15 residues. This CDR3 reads CASIRPGESYNEQFF. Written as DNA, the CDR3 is TGTGCCAGCATCCGCCCTGGCGAATCCTACAATGAGCAGTTCTTC.